This T cell receptor beta chain was recorded in a study of cytotoxic CD8 clonotypes in ibrutinib-treated CLL. Study-wide points: At ibrutinib response, clonality increased, and at progression it declined back toward baseline. Researchers report that baseline clonality outpaced age-matched healthy donors and tracked circulating CD8+ T-cell counts. Sampling of sustained-remission and progressing patients occurred at differing times.

The CDR3 is 15 amino acids. Germline-derived CDR1 and CDR2 are SGHTA and FQGNSA. Between the trimmed V and J ends, which lost 4 bases and 0 bases, there was a span of 12 bases. Target depth was 1 in 200,000 to 1 in 1 million T cells, about 10x per clonotype. Method: immunoSEQ multiplex PCR; TCRdb's copy keeps in-frame clones and lacks some. This table holds 150,000 or so clones, about 80% found once. Of note for this clone: Its antigen is unknown.

This sequence was found in a human donor with chronic lymphocytic leukemia. The rearrangement uses TRBV7-2 and TRBJ1-1; tentative D call: TRBD1 (6 bases). Sequencing used PBMCs, obtained after 12 months of ibrutinib treatment. The CDR3 nucleotides are TGTGCCAGCAGCTCCCGGGACACGTTGAACACTGAAGCTTTCTTT. Protein product: CASSSRDTLNTEAFF.